This T cell receptor beta chain was obtained from a study of blood T cell repertoires in COVID-19. Looking at the study overall: Material from acute and convalescent COVID-19 was sourced from the United States, Italy and Spain.

One Seattle source followed patients from active infection through their disease course. In the study's own analysis: Researchers report that nucleated cell counts were estimated from reference gene primer amplification. The assay was immunoSEQ multiplex PCR, and TCRdb's table has in-frame clones only and misses some. V and J calls plus clone size are reproduced from that table; the DNA served to infer D and trimming. The sample holds more than 350,000 clones, around 90% seen once. CDR3 size: 15 residues. Germline V lookup: CDR1 SGHAT, CDR2 FQNNGV. The V and J ends lost 1 base and 4 bases, in that order; junction bases with no gene match: 2.

Material: peripheral blood. This chain joins TRBV11-2 and TRBJ2-7; TRBD2 matches at 12 bases. The TCR comes from a woman between 25 and 40 years old with COVID-19, enrolled during active disease. The CDR3 sequence: CASSLASGGAYEQYF. Here the CDR3 DNA reads TGTGCCAGCAGCTTAGCTAGCGGGGGGGCTTACGAGCAGTACTTC.